The 31 T cell receptor beta chains listed next were all sequenced from one sample in a study of blood T cell repertoires in COVID-19. TCRdb keeps only in-frame clones here, not all; method: immunoSEQ multiplex PCR. The profile shows 150,000 or so clones, more than 75% of them singletons. Source material: PBMCs or T cells enriched from blood (not recorded which). These receptors originate from a woman aged 50 to 65 who had recovered from COVID-19.

V gene TRBV11-3 combines with J gene TRBJ2-1; 9 nucleotides align to TRBD2. This CDR3 spans 16 amino acids. V shed 5 bases, J shed 8 bases, and the junction held 13 bases outside the gene matches. Per the germline V gene, CDR1 is SGHNT and CDR2 is YENEEA. The CDR3 sequence: CASSPRGASGVYEQFF. The CDR3 coding sequence is TGTGCCAGCAGCCCCAGGGGCGCTAGCGGGGTGTATGAGCAGTTCTTC.

The rearrangement uses TRBV28 and TRBJ2-5, with a possible D match to TRBD2 (6 bases). Germline V gives CDR1 MDHEN, CDR2 SYDVKM. V was trimmed by 6 bases and J by 5 bases, leaving 13 bases between them. The CDR3 length is 13 residues. CDR3 region: CASRRDPRETQYF. CDR3 in DNA: TGTGCCAGCAGGCGGGACCCGAGGGAGACCCAGTACTTC.

The V gene is TRBV18, the J gene TRBJ2-7; D is unclear. The CDR3 runs to 15 residues. Trimming removed 1 base at V and 0 bases at J, with 10 bases between. In germline, CDR1 is KGHSH, CDR2 LQKENI. The CDR3 sequence: CASSPRQVHSYEQYF. CDR3 in DNA: TGTGCCAGCTCACCACGGCAGGTACACTCCTACGAGCAGTACTTC.

The V gene is TRBV28, the J gene TRBJ1-6; D is uncertain. Trimming removed 5 bases from V and 10 bases from J, with 18 bases in between. CDR1 is MDHEN and CDR2 is SYDVKM in the germline V gene. CDR3 length: 15 residues. CDR3 residues: CASSPPTGDLSPLHF. The CDR3, as DNA: TGTGCCAGCAGTCCTCCGACGGGAGATCTCTCACCCCTCCACTTT.

This clone has only one observation. The rearrangement uses TRBV15 and TRBJ1-6; 7 nucleotides line up with TRBD1. Germline-derived CDR1 and CDR2 are LNHNV and YYDKDF (reference sequence). The V and J ends lost 3 bases and 6 bases, in that order; junction bases with no gene match: 5. The CDR3 has 15 amino acids. CDR3 loop: CATSRRGPSNSPLHF. CDR3 bases: TGTGCCACCAGCAGGAGGGGGCCCTCTAATTCACCCCTCCACTTT.

The CDR3 DNA reads as TGTGCCTGGAAGCCGCATTACAATGAGCAGTTCTTC. Translating it yields CAWKPHYNEQFF. The J gene is TRBJ2-1, the V gene TRBV30; D is uncertain. The CDR3 sequence is 12 residues long. The V end lost 4 bases, the J end lost 4 bases, and 8 bases lay between the germline ends. Per germline, CDR1 GTSNPN and CDR2 SVGIG (reference sequence).

The chain carries TRBV6-4 and TRBJ2-1, with TRBD1 identical over 7 bases. Germline CDR1 is MRHNA and CDR2 is SNTAGT. The trim removed 6 bases at V and 7 bases at J, leaving 6 bases unmatched. This CDR3 is 13 amino acids long. Here the CDR3 reads CASRQGGPNEQFF. The CDR3 region has the DNA TGTGCCAGCAGACAAGGGGGCCCGAATGAGCAGTTCTTC.

This chain connects TRBV19 to TRBJ2-1, with a weak D call TRBD1 (6 bases). Germline lookup yields CDR1 LNHDA and CDR2 SQIVND (reference sequence). The CDR3 length is 11 residues. Trimming removed 6 bases at V and 10 bases at J, with 10 bases between. CDR3 loop: CASSTQGEQFF. The CDR3 coding sequence is TGTGCCAGTAGCACCCAGGGGGAGCAGTTCTTC.

The J gene is TRBJ2-7, the V gene TRBV6-2 or TRBV6-3; TRBD2 matches at 11 bases. V shed 2 bases and J 2 bases; nucleotides not matched to a gene: 8. CDR3 length: 17 residues. The germline gives CDR1 MNHEY, CDR2 SVGEGT. The CDR3 DNA reads TGTGCCAGCAGTTACCCTTCTAGCGGGGGGATGACCTACGAGCAGTACTTC. Protein: CASSYPSSGGMTYEQYF.

CDR3 residues: CASSHGVRTPSYNEQFF. CDR3 coding DNA: TGTGCCAGCAGTCACGGGGTTCGTACCCCCTCCTACAATGAGCAGTTCTTC. This chain links TRBV6-2 or TRBV6-3 with TRBJ2-1; maybe TRBD2 (5 bases). Germline V CDR1 and CDR2: MNHEY, SVGEGT. V lost 5 bases and J lost 0, with 17 bases in between. The CDR3 is 17 residues long.

The chain joins TRBV13 to TRBJ1-2; TRBD1 matches 9 bases. With 5 bases clipped from V and 5 bases from J, the junction kept 6 bases outside the gene matches. The germline CDR1 and CDR2 sequences are PRHDT and FYEKMQ (reference sequence). This CDR3 is built from 14 residues. The CDR3 reads CASSRTGGGYGYTF. CDR3 coding DNA: TGTGCCAGCAGCCGTACAGGGGGCGGGTATGGCTACACCTTC.

This chain links TRBV4-3 with TRBJ1-2, with TRBD1 matching 10 bases. CDR3 size: 18 residues. CDR1 LGHNA and CDR2 YSLEER come from the germline V gene. Trimming took 3 bases from V and 1 from J; bases not matched to a gene: 11. This CDR3 is CASSHPRQGAAHNYGYTF. CDR3 sequence (DNA): TGCGCCAGCAGCCACCCTAGACAGGGGGCGGCACATAACTATGGCTACACCTTC.

This chain joins TRBV7-8 and TRBJ1-2; 7 positions match TRBD1. The germline V gene encodes CDR1 SGHVS and CDR2 FQNEAQ. The CDR3 runs to 14 residues. V was pared by 0 bases and J by 8 bases, with 6 bases of the junction left unmatched. The CDR3 spells CASSLALTGPGYTF. Written as DNA, the CDR3 is TGTGCCAGCAGCTTAGCGCTGACAGGGCCCGGCTACACCTTC.

The rearrangement joins TRBV19 to TRBJ2-3; 7 nucleotides match TRBD1. With 7 bases clipped from V and 1 base from J, the junction kept 5 bases outside the gene matches. Germline lookup yields CDR1 LNHDA and CDR2 SQIVND (reference sequence). There are 14 residues in the CDR3. The CDR3 region is CASKRQGGTDTQYF. The CDR3 DNA reads TGTGCCAGTAAGCGGCAGGGGGGCACAGATACGCAGTATTTT.

The rearrangement links TRBV6-2 or TRBV6-3 to TRBJ2-3; maybe TRBD2 (6 bases). Germline V CDR1 and CDR2: MNHEY, SVGEGT. Trimming took 6 bases from V and 2 from J, leaving 15 bases between them. This CDR3 region has 15 residues. CDR3 protein: CASSLRDSNTDTQYF. Written as DNA, the CDR3 is TGTGCCAGCAGCCTCCGGGACTCTAACACAGATACGCAGTATTTT.

Here the CDR3 reads CASSELGGISNQPQHF. The CDR3 coding sequence is TGTGCCAGCAGTGAATTGGGAGGGATAAGCAATCAGCCCCAGCATTTT. This chain uses TRBV2 with TRBJ1-5; D gene unclear. Trimming took 2 bases from V and 1 from J, leaving 12 bases between them. The CDR3 runs 16 residues. Germline lookup yields CDR1 SNHLY and CDR2 FYNNEI.

The gene calls are TRBV19 and TRBJ2-2, with a possible D match to TRBD2 (5 bases). The CDR3 has 19 residues. Germline assignment: CDR1 LNHDA and CDR2 SQIVND (reference sequence). Trimming stripped 5 bases from V and 2 bases from J, with 24 bases between. The CDR3 sequence: CASSPSRGRTLNNTGELFF. CDR3 coding DNA: TGTGCCAGTAGTCCGTCTCGAGGCAGGACTTTGAATAACACCGGGGAGCTGTTTTTT.

This clone was recorded once. This chain links TRBV7-9 with TRBJ1-1, with 8 positions matching TRBD1. The CDR3 loop spans 11 amino acids. CDR1 is SEHNR, CDR2 FQNEAQ, per germline (reference sequence). Trimming removed 2 bases from V and 11 bases from J; junction bases left unmatched: 1. CDR3 bases: TGTGCCAGCAGCTTAACAGGGGGGGCTTTCTTT. As protein: CASSLTGGAFF.

The rearrangement links TRBV3-1 (or the pseudogene TRBV3-2) to TRBJ2-3, with D possibly matching TRBD1 (6 bases). CDR1 and CDR2 from the germline V gene are LGHDT and YNNKEL (reference sequence). V lost 1 base and J 6 bases, leaving 17 bases between the germline ends. The CDR3 has 16 amino acids. The DNA of the CDR3 is TGTGCCAGCAGCCAAGGTACAGGGCCAATAGAGGATACGCAGTATTTT. As protein: CASSQGTGPIEDTQYF.

The rearrangement joins TRBV7-3 to TRBJ2-7; TRBD1 agrees at 9 bases. V gave up 0 bases and J gave up 8 bases; unmatched junction bases: 5. The germline V gene has CDR1 SGHTA and CDR2 FQGTGA. The length of the CDR3 is 14 residues. The CDR3 DNA follows: TGTGCCAGCAGCTTAACGGGACAGGGCCAGAAGCAGTACTTC. Translation: CASSLTGQGQKQYF.

This clone was seen a single time. The chain employs TRBV11-3 and TRBJ1-1; 7 bases are a match to TRBD1. Germline V CDR1 and CDR2: SGHNT, YENEEA. Trimming took 3 bases from V and 3 from J; bases not matched to a gene: 7. This CDR3 contains 15 residues. CDR3 residues: CASSLGTVMYTEAFF. The CDR3, as DNA: TGTGCCAGCAGCTTGGGGACAGTGATGTACACTGAAGCTTTCTTT.

The J gene is TRBJ1-4, the V gene TRBV27; possible D gene TRBD1, 6 bases. This CDR3 has 13 residues. Germline values: CDR1 MNHEY, CDR2 SMNVEV (reference sequence). V was clipped by 10 bases and J by 0 bases, with 9 bases between them. The CDR3 nucleotides read TGTGCCACCCGGACAGCAACTAATGAAAAACTGTTTTTT. It codes for CATRTATNEKLFF.

This clone occurred a few times. The V call is TRBV19, the J call TRBJ1-6; TRBD1 matches 9 bases. Germline-derived CDR1 and CDR2 are LNHDA and SQIVND (reference sequence). V lost 8 bases, J lost 7 bases, and 6 bases stayed unmatched. The CDR3 runs 14 residues. The CDR3 protein is CASGQGPRNSPLHF. DNA of the CDR3: TGTGCCAGTGGACAGGGGCCCCGCAATTCACCCCTCCACTTT. The full variable domain, completed using reference TRBV19 and TRBJ1-6, is DGGITQSPKYLFRKEGQNVTLSCEQNLNHDAMYWYRQDPGQGLRLIYYSQIVNDFQKGDIAEGYSVSREKKESFPLTVTSAQKNPTAFYLCASGQGPRNSPLHFGNGTRLTVT.

CDR3 sequence (DNA): TGTGCCAGCTCACCACCCCCCCCTCGGACAGGGAGCTATGGCTACACCTTC. Amino acid sequence: CASSPPPPRTGSYGYTF. The rearrangement uses TRBV18 and TRBJ1-2; 8 bases agree with TRBD1. The germline V gene has CDR1 KGHSH and CDR2 LQKENI. J gave up 4 bases and V 0 bases, and 10 bases lay outside the gene matches. The CDR3 consists of 17 residues.

The rearrangement joins TRBV19 to TRBJ1-1; D is possibly TRBD1 (5 bases). This CDR3 region has 14 residues. Trimming stripped 7 bases from V and 4 bases from J, with 16 bases between. Germline CDR1 LNHDA, CDR2 SQIVND (reference sequence). CDR3 in amino acids: CASIDSRASTEAFF. CDR3 sequence (DNA): TGTGCCAGTATAGACAGCAGGGCAAGCACTGAAGCTTTCTTT.

This clone appeared once. V gene TRBV11-3 combines with J gene TRBJ1-1; D is ambiguous. The CDR3 extends over 13 amino acids. Germline V gives CDR1 SGHNT, CDR2 YENEEA. With 1 base removed from V and 6 bases from J, the gap between germline ends came to 9 bases. CDR3 loop: CASSLGVRPEAFF. CDR3 bases: TGTGCCAGCAGCTTAGGGGTCAGGCCTGAAGCTTTCTTT.

This chain connects TRBV7-2 to TRBJ1-5; D unresolved. CDR1 is SGHTA, CDR2 FQGNSA, per germline. This CDR3 is 13 amino acids long. V lost 5 bases and J 3 bases, leaving 8 bases between the germline ends. The CDR3 region is CASSQWANQPQHF. The CDR3 coding sequence is TGTGCCAGCAGCCAATGGGCCAATCAGCCCCAGCATTTT.

The rearrangement uses TRBV4-1 and TRBJ2-1; 13 bases align to TRBD2. Losses at the gene ends were 4 bases for V and 4 bases for J; bases not matched to a gene: 10. The CDR3 consists of 18 residues. Germline CDR1 MGHRA, CDR2 YSYEKL. CDR3 bases: TGCGCCAGCAGCCGACTAGCGGGGGGACTTCATTCTTACAATGAGCAGTTCTTC. Translation gives CASSRLAGGLHSYNEQFF.

V usage is TRBV9 and J usage is TRBJ2-5; maybe TRBD1 (5 bases). This CDR3 region has 13 residues. Germline lookup yields CDR1 SGDLS and CDR2 YYNGEE. V lost 3 bases and J 5 bases, leaving 11 bases between the germline ends. CDR3 residues: CASSADQGETQYF. The DNA of the CDR3 is TGTGCCAGCAGCGCCGACCAGGGCGAGACCCAGTACTTC.

In this sample, this clone turned up a few times. This chain connects TRBV2 to TRBJ1-5, with TRBD1 matching 10 bases. Germline-derived CDR1 and CDR2 are SNHLY and FYNNEI. V was pared by 4 bases and J by 1 base, with 4 bases of the junction left unmatched. The CDR3 contains 16 residues. For the CDR3, the DNA is TGTGCCAGCAGTGCCAGACAGGGGGCGAGCAATCAGCCCCAGCATTTT. Protein: CASSARQGASNQPQHF.

This clone was detected once. The V call is TRBV27, the J call TRBJ1-1, with D unresolved. The CDR3 loop spans 12 amino acids. Trimming stripped 8 bases from V and 1 base from J, with 8 bases between. Germline lookup yields CDR1 MNHEY and CDR2 SMNVEV (reference sequence). CDR3: CASWLANTEAFF. The CDR3 nucleotides read TGTGCCAGCTGGTTGGCGAACACTGAAGCTTTCTTT.